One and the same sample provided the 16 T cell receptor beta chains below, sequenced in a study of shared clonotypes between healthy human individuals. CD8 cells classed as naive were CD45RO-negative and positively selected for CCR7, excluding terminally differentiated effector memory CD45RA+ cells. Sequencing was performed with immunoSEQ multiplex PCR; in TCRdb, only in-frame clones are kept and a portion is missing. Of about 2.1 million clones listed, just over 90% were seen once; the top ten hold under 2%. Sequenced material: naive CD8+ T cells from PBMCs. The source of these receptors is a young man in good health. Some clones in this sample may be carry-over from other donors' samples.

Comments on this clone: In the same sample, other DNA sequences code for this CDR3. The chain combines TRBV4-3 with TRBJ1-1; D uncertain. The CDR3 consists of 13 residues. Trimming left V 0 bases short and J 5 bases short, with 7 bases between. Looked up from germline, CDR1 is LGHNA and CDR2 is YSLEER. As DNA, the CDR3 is TGCGCCAGCAGCCAAGACAGCCTGACTGAAGCTTTCTTT. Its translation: CASSQDSLTEAFF.

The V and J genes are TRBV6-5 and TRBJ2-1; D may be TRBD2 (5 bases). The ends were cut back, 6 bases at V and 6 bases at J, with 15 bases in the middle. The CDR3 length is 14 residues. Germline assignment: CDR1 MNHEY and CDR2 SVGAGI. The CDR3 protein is CASSSPGLANEQFF. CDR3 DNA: TGTGCCAGCAGCTCCCCCGGACTGGCCAATGAGCAGTTCTTC.

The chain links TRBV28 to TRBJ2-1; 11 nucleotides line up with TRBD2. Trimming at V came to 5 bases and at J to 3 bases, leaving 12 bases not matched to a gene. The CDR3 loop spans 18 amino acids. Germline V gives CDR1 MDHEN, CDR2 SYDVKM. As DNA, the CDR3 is TGTGCCAGCAGTAATAATAGACTAGCGGGATTTTTCTACAATGAGCAGTTCTTC. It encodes CASSNNRLAGFFYNEQFF.

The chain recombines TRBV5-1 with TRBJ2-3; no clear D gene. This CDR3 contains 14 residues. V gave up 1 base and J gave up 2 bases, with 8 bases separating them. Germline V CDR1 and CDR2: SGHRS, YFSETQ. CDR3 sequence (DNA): TGCGCCAGCAGCTTGTCCCGGGTCACAGATACGCAGTATTTT. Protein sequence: CASSLSRVTDTQYF.

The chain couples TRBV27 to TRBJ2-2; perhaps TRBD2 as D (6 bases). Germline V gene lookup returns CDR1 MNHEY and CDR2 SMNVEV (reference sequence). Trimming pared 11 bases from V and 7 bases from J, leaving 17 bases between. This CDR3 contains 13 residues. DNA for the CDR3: TGTGCCCGGGACCCCGGAGGGAGCGGGGAGCTGTTTTTT. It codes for CARDPGGSGELFF.

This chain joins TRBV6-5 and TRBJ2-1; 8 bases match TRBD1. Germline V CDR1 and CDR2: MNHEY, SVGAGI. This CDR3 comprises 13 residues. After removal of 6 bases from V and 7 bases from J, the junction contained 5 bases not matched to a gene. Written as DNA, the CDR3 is TGTGCCAGCAGCCAGGACAGGGATAATGAGCAGTTCTTC. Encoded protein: CASSQDRDNEQFF.

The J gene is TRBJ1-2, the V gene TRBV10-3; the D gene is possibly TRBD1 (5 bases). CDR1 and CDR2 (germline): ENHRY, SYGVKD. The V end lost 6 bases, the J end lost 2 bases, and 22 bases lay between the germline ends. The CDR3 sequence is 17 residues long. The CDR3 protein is CAIRGLETADLNYGYTF. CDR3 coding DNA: TGTGCCATCAGGGGACTTGAAACAGCCGATCTAAACTATGGCTACACCTTC.

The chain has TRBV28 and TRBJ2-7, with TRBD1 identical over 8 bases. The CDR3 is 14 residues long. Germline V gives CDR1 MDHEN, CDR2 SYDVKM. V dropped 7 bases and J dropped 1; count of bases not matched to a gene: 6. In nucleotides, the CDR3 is TGTGCCAGCACCGGACAGGGACTTTCCTACGAGCAGTACTTC. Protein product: CASTGQGLSYEQYF.

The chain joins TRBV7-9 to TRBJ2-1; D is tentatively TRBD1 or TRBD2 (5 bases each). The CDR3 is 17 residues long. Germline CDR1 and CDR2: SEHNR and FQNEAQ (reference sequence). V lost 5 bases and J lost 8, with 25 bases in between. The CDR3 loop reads CASSPDTYGTARDEQFF. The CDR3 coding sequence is TGTGCCAGCAGCCCGGACACGTACGGGACGGCCCGGGATGAGCAGTTCTTC.

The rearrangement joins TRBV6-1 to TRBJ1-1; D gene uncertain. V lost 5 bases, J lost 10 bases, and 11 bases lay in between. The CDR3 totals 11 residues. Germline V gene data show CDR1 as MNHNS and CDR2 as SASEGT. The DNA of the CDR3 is TGTGCCAGCAGTAAGGACCTGGGAGCTTTCTTT. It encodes CASSKDLGAFF.

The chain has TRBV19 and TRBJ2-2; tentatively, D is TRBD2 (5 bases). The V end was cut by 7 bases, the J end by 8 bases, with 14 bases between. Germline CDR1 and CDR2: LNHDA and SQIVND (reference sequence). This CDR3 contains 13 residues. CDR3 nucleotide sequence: TGTGCCAGTAACCCGGGCGGGCAAGGGGAGCTGTTTTTT. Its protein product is CASNPGGQGELFF.

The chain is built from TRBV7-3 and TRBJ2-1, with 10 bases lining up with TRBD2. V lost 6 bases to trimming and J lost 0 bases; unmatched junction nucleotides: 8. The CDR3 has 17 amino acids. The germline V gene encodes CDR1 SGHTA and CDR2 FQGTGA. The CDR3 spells CASRTRTSGSSYNEQFF. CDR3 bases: TGTGCCAGCAGGACGCGGACTAGCGGAAGCTCCTACAATGAGCAGTTCTTC.

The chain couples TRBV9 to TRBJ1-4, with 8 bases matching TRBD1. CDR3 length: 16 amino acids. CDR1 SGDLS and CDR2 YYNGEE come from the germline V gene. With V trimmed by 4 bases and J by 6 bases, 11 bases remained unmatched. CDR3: CASSFRTGTLDEKLFF. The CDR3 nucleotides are TGTGCCAGCAGCTTCCGGACAGGGACCCTGGATGAAAAACTGTTTTTT. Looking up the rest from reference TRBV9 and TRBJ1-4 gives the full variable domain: DSGVTQTPKHLITATGQRVTLRCSPRSGDLSVYWYQQSLDQGLQFLIQYYNGEERAKGNILERFSAQQFPDLHSELNLSSLELGDSALYFCASSFRTGTLDEKLFFGSGTQLSVL.

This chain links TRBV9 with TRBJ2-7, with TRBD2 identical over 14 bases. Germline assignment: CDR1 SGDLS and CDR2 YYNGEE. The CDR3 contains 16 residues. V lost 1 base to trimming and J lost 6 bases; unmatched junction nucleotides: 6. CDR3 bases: TGTGCCAGCAGCGTATTAGGGACTAGCGGGAGTTTCGAGCAGTACTTC. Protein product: CASSVLGTSGSFEQYF.

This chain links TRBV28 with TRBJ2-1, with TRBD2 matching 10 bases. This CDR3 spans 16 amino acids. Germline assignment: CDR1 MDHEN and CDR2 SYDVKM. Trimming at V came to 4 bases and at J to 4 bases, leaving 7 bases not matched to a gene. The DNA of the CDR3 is TGTGCCAGCAGTTCAAAACTAGCGGGAACGTACAATGAGCAGTTCTTC. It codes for CASSSKLAGTYNEQFF.

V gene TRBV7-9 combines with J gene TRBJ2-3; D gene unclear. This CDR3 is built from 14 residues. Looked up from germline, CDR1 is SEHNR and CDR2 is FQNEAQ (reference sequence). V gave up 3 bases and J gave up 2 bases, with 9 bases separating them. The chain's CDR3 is CASSFPGITDTQYF. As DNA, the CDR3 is TGTGCCAGCAGCTTTCCCGGAATCACAGATACGCAGTATTTT.